What follows are 20 T cell receptor beta chains derived from one specimen sequenced in a study of blood T cell repertoires in COVID-19. Sequencing used immunoSEQ multiplex PCR; TCRdb keeps in-frame clones, though not all of them. The data hold around 270,000 clones, with approximately 86% observed a single time. Sequencing was performed on peripheral blood. All receptors come from a woman aged 55-69 years with COVID-19, enrolled during active disease.

V and J are TRBV29-1 and TRBJ1-2; 11 nucleotides match TRBD1. J gave up 4 bases and V 6 bases, and 1 base lay outside the gene matches. The CDR3 runs to 12 residues. Germline values: CDR1 SQVTM, CDR2 ANQGSEA. This CDR3 is CSVGQGVYGYTF. The CDR3 nucleotides read TGCAGCGTGGGACAGGGGGTCTATGGCTACACCTTC.

This clone has a single count. The genes are TRBV5-8 and TRBJ2-1; 13 bases agree with TRBD2. The germline CDR1 and CDR2 sequences are SGHTS and YDEGEE. This CDR3 is 15 amino acids long. Trimming removed 3 bases from V and 8 bases from J; junction bases left unmatched: 5. CDR3 residues: CASSSGTSGMYEQFF. CDR3 nucleotides: TGTGCCAGCAGCTCCGGGACTAGCGGGATGTATGAGCAGTTCTTC.

The chain employs TRBV3-1 (or the pseudogene TRBV3-2) and TRBJ2-3, with TRBD2 as a possible D gene (5 bases). Trimming removed 4 bases at V and 1 base at J, with 6 bases between. The CDR3 extends over 13 amino acids. CDR1 is LGHDT and CDR2 is YNNKEL in the germline V gene (reference sequence). For the CDR3, the DNA is TGTGCCAGCAGCCGTAGCGGCACAGATACGCAGTATTTT. Protein: CASSRSGTDTQYF.

V gene TRBV27 combines with J gene TRBJ2-7; the match to TRBD1 covers 8 bases. After removal of 4 bases from V and 6 bases from J, the junction contained 8 bases not matched to a gene. Germline assignment: CDR1 MNHEY and CDR2 SMNVEV (reference sequence). The CDR3 is 14 amino acids. The CDR3 region is CASSSPAGGSEQYF. In DNA form, the CDR3 reads TGTGCCAGCAGTTCCCCGGCAGGGGGCAGCGAGCAGTACTTC.

V and J are TRBV5-6 and TRBJ2-7, with TRBD2 matching over 9 bases. Trimming cost V 0 bases and J 4 bases; bases outside gene matches: 8. The CDR3 runs to 16 residues. The germline V gene has CDR1 SGHDT and CDR2 YYEEEE. Here the CDR3 reads CASSLGGRGGFYEQYF. For the CDR3, the DNA is TGTGCCAGCAGCTTGGGCGGGCGGGGGGGATTTTACGAGCAGTACTTC.

CDR3 region: CASSDYLLAGQAKNIQYF. The CDR3 DNA reads TGTGCCAGCAGCGACTACCTTTTAGCGGGACAAGCCAAAAACATTCAGTACTTC. V is TRBV28 and J is TRBJ2-4, with TRBD2 identical over 8 bases. The CDR3 loop spans 18 amino acids. The germline V gene has CDR1 MDHEN and CDR2 SYDVKM. Unmatched junction bases numbered 13, after V lost 6 bases and J lost 0 bases.

This chain connects TRBV24-1 to TRBJ2-5; 9 bases match TRBD1. Trimming cost V 1 base and J 5 bases; bases outside gene matches: 1. The germline gives CDR1 KGHDR, CDR2 SFDVKD. This CDR3 has 14 residues. CDR3 in DNA: TGTGCCACCAGTGATTTCGGGACAGGGGAGACCCAGTACTTC. This codes for CATSDFGTGETQYF.

A note on this clone: Other DNA variants within this sample encode the same CDR3. The CDR3 loop reads CASSLGTGAGNTIYF. The CDR3 bases are TGTGCCAGCAGCTTAGGGACAGGGGCTGGAAACACCATATATTTT. The chain employs TRBV3-1 (or the pseudogene TRBV3-2) and TRBJ1-3; 10 nucleotides line up with TRBD1. The CDR3 totals 15 residues. V trimming: 5 bases; J trimming: 2 bases; junction bases outside the gene matches: 3. Germline V gene data show CDR1 as LGHDT and CDR2 as YNNKEL (reference sequence).

V is TRBV7-9 and J is TRBJ2-2; 9 bases are shared with TRBD2. V lost 8 bases and J lost 2; bases outside the gene matches: 3. The CDR3 runs to 14 residues. Germline V lookup: CDR1 SEHNR, CDR2 FQNEAQ (reference sequence). CDR3 amino acids: CASGLASNTGELFF. As DNA, the CDR3 is TGTGCCAGCGGACTAGCGAGTAACACCGGGGAGCTGTTTTTT.

V gene TRBV4-1 combines with J gene TRBJ2-2, with TRBD2 matching over 13 bases. Germline V gives CDR1 MGHRA, CDR2 YSYEKL. V shed 1 base, J shed 4 bases, and the junction held 6 bases outside the gene matches. The CDR3 has 18 amino acids. The CDR3 region is CASSQVGLAGPGTGELFF. DNA for the CDR3: TGCGCCAGCAGCCAAGTGGGACTAGCGGGACCGGGCACCGGGGAGCTGTTTTTT.

The gene calls are TRBV28 and TRBJ2-7; the match to TRBD1 covers 8 bases. The CDR3 sequence is 14 residues long. V was clipped by 5 bases and J by 7 bases; unmatched bases: 10. Germline loops: CDR1 MDHEN, CDR2 SYDVKM. The CDR3 is CASSRLQGAREQYF. In DNA form, the CDR3 reads TGTGCCAGCAGTCGACTCCAGGGGGCTCGGGAGCAGTACTTC.

The sample holds one count of this clone. The J gene is TRBJ1-5, the V gene TRBV19; 7 bases match TRBD1. V was clipped by 4 bases and J by 7 bases; unmatched bases: 13. The CDR3 covers 16 residues. Germline-derived CDR1 and CDR2 are LNHDA and SQIVND (reference sequence). As DNA, the CDR3 is TGTGCCAGTAGTAGAGGGGGCGCACCTCCCCGGCAGCCCCAGCATTTT. Its protein product is CASSRGGAPPRQPQHF.

The chain links TRBV27 to TRBJ1-1; D not resolved. The CDR3 extends over 14 amino acids. Trimming removed 1 base at V and 3 bases at J, with 9 bases between. Germline V gives CDR1 MNHEY, CDR2 SMNVEV (reference sequence). This chain's CDR3 is CASSLFRTHTEAFF. The CDR3 DNA is TGTGCCAGCAGTTTATTTAGGACTCACACTGAAGCTTTCTTT.

The chain has TRBV7-2 and TRBJ1-4; 8 bases agree with TRBD1. V was clipped by 2 bases and J by 8 bases; unmatched bases: 7. The CDR3 length is 15 residues. CDR1 is SGHTA and CDR2 is FQGNSA in the germline V gene. In DNA, the CDR3 is TGTGCCAGCAGCTTATCAGGGGGCAAGCAGGAAAAACTGTTTTTT. It yields the protein CASSLSGGKQEKLFF.

The genes are TRBV2 and TRBJ1-5; TRBD1 might be the D (6 bases). V lost 6 bases and J 1 base, leaving 13 bases between the germline ends. CDR1 and CDR2 (germline): SNHLY, FYNNEI. This CDR3 contains 15 residues. CDR3 nucleotides: TGTGCCAGCAGGGCCCGGACAGCAAGCAATCAGCCCCAGCATTTT. Amino acids: CASRARTASNQPQHF.

The chain has TRBV24-1 and TRBJ2-3, with 7 bases that match TRBD1. This CDR3 comprises 15 residues. CDR1 and CDR2 (germline): KGHDR, SFDVKD. The V gene end was trimmed by 2 bases and the J gene end by 4 bases; junction bases not matched to a gene: 5. CDR3 coding DNA: TGTGCCACCAGTGATTCGACAGGGTTGCCAGATACGCAGTATTTT. It encodes CATSDSTGLPDTQYF.

The genes are TRBV5-5 and TRBJ2-5; 11 bases match TRBD2. Germline V CDR1 and CDR2: SGHKS, YYEKEE (reference sequence). The CDR3 spans 16 residues. Unmatched junction bases numbered 6, after V lost 0 bases and J lost 5 bases. The CDR3 is CASSLVSGRAGETQYF. The CDR3 nucleotides read TGTGCCAGCAGCTTGGTTAGCGGGAGGGCCGGGGAGACCCAGTACTTC.

This chain joins TRBV18 and TRBJ2-7, with 8 bases lining up with TRBD1. V shed 3 bases, J shed 6 bases, and the junction held 10 bases outside the gene matches. The CDR3 is 15 amino acids. Germline assignment: CDR1 KGHSH and CDR2 LQKENI. The CDR3 bases are TGTGCCAGCTCACCGAGCACGACAGGGGCGGTCGAGCAGTACTTC. It yields the protein CASSPSTTGAVEQYF.

V gene TRBV28 combines with J gene TRBJ2-3; D is uncertain. V shed 6 bases and J shed 2 bases, with 15 bases lying between them. Germline V CDR1 and CDR2: MDHEN, SYDVKM. CDR3 length: 15 residues. This CDR3 is CASSPIGLYTDTQYF. The CDR3 coding sequence is TGTGCCAGCAGCCCCATTGGGCTTTACACAGATACGCAGTATTTT.

This chain joins TRBV4-1 and TRBJ2-1, with TRBD2 matching over 11 bases. The CDR3 runs to 14 residues. The V gene end was trimmed by 8 bases and the J gene end by 9 bases; junction bases not matched to a gene: 9. In germline, CDR1 is MGHRA, CDR2 YSYEKL. CDR3 residues: CASGSGTSGSEQFF. The CDR3 DNA reads TGCGCCAGCGGCTCCGGGACTAGCGGTTCTGAGCAGTTCTTC.